The sequence of this T cell receptor (beta chain) was determined in a study of cytomegalovirus exposure and HLA in healthy donors. Study-wide findings and caveats: A few CMV-associated chains proved CMV antigen-specific in vitro.

Remarks on this clone: Antigen unknown.

The germline V gene has CDR1 MRHNA and CDR2 SNTAGT. V was pared by 1 base and J by 2 bases, with 4 bases of the junction left unmatched. This CDR3 has 17 amino acids. Sequenced by immunoSEQ multiplex PCR; TCRdb stores in-frame clones only, minus some. The table has more than 80,000 clones, roughly nine tenths seen once; the top ten hold 1.8%. Sequencing input: PBMCs. The rearrangement uses TRBV6-4 and TRBJ1-5; 11 bases are shared with TRBD1. The source of this sequence is a woman under 30 in good health and CMV-seropositive. CDR3 residues: CASSDLDRGLGNQPQHF. In nucleotides, the CDR3 is TGTGCCAGCAGTGACTTGGACAGGGGGCTGGGCAATCAGCCCCAGCATTTT.